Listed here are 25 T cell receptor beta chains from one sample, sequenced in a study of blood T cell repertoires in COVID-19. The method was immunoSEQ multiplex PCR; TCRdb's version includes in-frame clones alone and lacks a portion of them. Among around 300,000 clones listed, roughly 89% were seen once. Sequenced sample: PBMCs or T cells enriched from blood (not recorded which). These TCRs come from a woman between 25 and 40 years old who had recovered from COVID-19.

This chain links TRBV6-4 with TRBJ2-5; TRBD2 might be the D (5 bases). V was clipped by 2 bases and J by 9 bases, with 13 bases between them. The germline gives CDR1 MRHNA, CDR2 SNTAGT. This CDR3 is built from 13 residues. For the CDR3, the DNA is TGTGCCAGCAGTGACAACGTTCGGGGAGCCCAGTACTTC. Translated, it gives CASSDNVRGAQYF.

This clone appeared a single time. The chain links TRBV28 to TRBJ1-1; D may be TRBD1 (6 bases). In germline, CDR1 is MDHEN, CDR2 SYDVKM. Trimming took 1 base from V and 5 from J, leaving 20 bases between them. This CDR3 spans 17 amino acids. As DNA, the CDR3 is TGTGCCAGCAGTTTATTTCCTACAGGGATAGCGTGGACTGAAGCTTTCTTT. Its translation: CASSLFPTGIAWTEAFF. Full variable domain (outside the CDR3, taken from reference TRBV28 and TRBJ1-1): DVKVTQSSRYLVKRTGEKVFLECVQDMDHENMFWYRQDPGLGLRLIYFSYDVKMKEKGDIPEGYSVSREKKERFSLILESASTNQTSMYLCASSLFPTGIAWTEAFFGQGTRLTVV.

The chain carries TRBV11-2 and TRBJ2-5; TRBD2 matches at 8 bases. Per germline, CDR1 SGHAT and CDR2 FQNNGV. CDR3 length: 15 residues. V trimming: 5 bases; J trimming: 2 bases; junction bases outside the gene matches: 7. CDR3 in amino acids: CASSRFSGAQETQYF. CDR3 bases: TGTGCCAGCAGCAGGTTTAGCGGGGCTCAAGAGACCCAGTACTTC.

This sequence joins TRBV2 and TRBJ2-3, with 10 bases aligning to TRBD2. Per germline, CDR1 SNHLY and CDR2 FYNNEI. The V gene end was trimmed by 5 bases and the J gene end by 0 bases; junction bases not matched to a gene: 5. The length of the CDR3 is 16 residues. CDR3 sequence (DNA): TGTGCCAGCAGTTTTAGCGGGAGGACTAGCACAGATACGCAGTATTTT. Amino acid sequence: CASSFSGRTSTDTQYF.

CDR3: CASSPNSPQYEQYF. The CDR3 nucleotides read TGTGCCAGCTCACCGAACAGTCCACAATACGAGCAGTACTTC. V is TRBV18 and J is TRBJ2-7; no clear D gene. V was pared by 3 bases and J by 4 bases, with 13 bases between. Germline CDR1 is KGHSH and CDR2 is LQKENI. The CDR3 has 14 amino acids.

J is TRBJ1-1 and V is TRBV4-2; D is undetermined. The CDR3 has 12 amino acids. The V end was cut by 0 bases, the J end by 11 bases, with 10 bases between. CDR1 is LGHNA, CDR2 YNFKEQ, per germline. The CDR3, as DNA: TGTGCCAGCAGCCAAGATGGGGTAGCGGCTTTCTTT. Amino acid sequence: CASSQDGVAAFF.

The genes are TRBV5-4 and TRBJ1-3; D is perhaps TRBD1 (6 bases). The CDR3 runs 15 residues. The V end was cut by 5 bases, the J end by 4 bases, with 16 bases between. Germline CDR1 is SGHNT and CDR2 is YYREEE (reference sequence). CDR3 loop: CASSSARTDGNTIYF. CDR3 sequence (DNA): TGTGCCAGCAGTTCTGCCCGGACAGACGGAAACACCATATATTTT.

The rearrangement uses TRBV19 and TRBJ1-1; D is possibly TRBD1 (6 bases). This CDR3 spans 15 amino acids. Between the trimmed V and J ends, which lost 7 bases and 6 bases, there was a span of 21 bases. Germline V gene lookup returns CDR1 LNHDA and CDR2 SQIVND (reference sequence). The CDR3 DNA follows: TGTGCCAGTATTCCAGGGGCCTCCTCGTTATCTGAAGCTTTCTTT. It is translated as CASIPGASSLSEAFF.

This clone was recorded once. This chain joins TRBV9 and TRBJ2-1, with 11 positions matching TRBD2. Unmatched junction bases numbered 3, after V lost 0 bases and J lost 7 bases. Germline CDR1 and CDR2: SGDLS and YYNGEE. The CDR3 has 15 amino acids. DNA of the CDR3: TGTGCCAGCAGCGTAGTAGCGGGAGGGCAGAATGAGCAGTTCTTC. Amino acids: CASSVVAGGQNEQFF. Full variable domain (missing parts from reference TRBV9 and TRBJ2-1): DSGVTQTPKHLITATGQRVTLRCSPRSGDLSVYWYQQSLDQGLQFLIQYYNGEERAKGNILERFSAQQFPDLHSELNLSSLELGDSALYFCASSVVAGGQNEQFFGPGTRLTVL.

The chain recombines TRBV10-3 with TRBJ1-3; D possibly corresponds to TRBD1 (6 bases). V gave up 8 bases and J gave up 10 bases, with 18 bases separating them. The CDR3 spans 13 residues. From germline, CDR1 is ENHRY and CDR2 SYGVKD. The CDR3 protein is CAIGTGQGTTIYF. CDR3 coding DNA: TGTGCCATCGGGACGGGGCAGGGGACGACCATATATTTT.

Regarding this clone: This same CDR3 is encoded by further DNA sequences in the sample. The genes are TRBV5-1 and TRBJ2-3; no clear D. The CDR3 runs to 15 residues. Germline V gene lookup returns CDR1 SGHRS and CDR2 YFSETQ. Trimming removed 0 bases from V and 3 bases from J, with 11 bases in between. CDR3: CASSLAPGNTDTQYF. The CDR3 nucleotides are TGCGCCAGCAGCTTGGCCCCAGGTAATACAGATACGCAGTATTTT.

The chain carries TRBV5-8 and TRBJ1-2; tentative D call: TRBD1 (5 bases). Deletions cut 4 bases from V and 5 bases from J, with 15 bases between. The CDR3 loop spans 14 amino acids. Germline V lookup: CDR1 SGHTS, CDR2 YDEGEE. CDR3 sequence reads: CASSGGTVLYGYTF. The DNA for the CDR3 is TGTGCCAGCAGCGGAGGGACGGTTTTGTATGGCTACACCTTC. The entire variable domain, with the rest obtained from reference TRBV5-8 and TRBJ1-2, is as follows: EAGVTQSPTHLIKTRGQQATLRCSPISGHTSVYWYQQALGLGLQFLLWYDEGEERNRGNFPPRFSGRQFPNYSSELNVNALELEDSALYLCASSGGTVLYGYTFGSGTRLTVV.

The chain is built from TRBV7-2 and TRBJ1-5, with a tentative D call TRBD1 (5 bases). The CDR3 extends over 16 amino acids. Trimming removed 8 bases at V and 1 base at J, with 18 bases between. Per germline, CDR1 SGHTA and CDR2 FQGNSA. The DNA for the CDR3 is TGTGCCAGCGGGGACCGACAAAGCGGGAGCAATCAGCCCCAGCATTTT. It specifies CASGDRQSGSNQPQHF.

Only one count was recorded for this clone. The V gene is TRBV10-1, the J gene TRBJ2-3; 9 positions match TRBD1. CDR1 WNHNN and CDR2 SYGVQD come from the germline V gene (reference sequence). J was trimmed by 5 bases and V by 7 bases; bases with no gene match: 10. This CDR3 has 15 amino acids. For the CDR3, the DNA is TGCGCCAGCACATCCGGGACAGGGTTAGGAGATACGCAGTATTTT. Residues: CASTSGTGLGDTQYF.

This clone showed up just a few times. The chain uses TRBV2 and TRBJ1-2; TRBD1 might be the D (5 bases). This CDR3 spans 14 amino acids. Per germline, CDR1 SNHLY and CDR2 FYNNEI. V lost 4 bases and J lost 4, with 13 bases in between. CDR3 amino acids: CASSVGRGSYGYTF. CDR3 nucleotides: TGTGCCAGCAGTGTAGGTAGGGGCAGCTATGGCTACACCTTC.

CDR3 nucleotide sequence: TGTGCCAGCAGCTTGCCAGGTAGCGGCGCCTACGAGCAGTACTTC. This encodes CASSLPGSGAYEQYF. The chain combines TRBV5-4 with TRBJ2-7, with D maybe TRBD2 (6 bases). V shed 1 base and J shed 2 bases, with 13 bases lying between them. The CDR3 sequence is 15 residues long. Germline loops: CDR1 SGHNT, CDR2 YYREEE (reference sequence).

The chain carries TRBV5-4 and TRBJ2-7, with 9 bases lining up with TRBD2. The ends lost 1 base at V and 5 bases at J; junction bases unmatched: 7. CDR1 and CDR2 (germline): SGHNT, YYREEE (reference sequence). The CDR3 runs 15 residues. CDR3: CASSLRLAGNNEQYF. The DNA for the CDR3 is TGTGCCAGCAGCTTGAGGCTAGCGGGAAACAACGAGCAGTACTTC. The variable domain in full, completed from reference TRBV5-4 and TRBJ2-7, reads ETGVTQSPTHLIKTRGQQVTLRCSSQSGHNTVSWYQQALGQGPQFIFQYYREEENGRGNFPPRFSGLQFPNYSSELNVNALELDDSALYLCASSLRLAGNNEQYFGPGTRLTVT.

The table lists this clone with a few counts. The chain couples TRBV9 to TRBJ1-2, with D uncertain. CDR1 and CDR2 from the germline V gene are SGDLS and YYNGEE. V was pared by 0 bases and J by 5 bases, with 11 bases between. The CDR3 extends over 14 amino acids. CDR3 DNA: TGTGCCAGCAGCGTAGCTGAGCCTACTTATGGCTACACCTTC. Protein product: CASSVAEPTYGYTF.

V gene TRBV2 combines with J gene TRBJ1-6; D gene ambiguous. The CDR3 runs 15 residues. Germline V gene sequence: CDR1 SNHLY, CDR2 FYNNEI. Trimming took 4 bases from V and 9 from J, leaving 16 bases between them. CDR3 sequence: CASSVQELRGSPLHF. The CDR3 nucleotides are TGTGCCAGCAGTGTGCAGGAATTACGTGGTTCACCCCTCCACTTT.

CDR3 loop: CASSPTTSESYNEQFF. The CDR3 nucleotides read TGTGCCAGCAGCCCAACGACTAGCGAATCCTACAATGAGCAGTTCTTC. The chain joins TRBV11-1 to TRBJ2-1; 8 nucleotides agree with TRBD2. V lost 5 bases, J lost 1 base, and 7 bases stayed unmatched. The CDR3 runs to 16 residues. Germline-derived CDR1 and CDR2 are SGHAT and FQDESV (reference sequence).

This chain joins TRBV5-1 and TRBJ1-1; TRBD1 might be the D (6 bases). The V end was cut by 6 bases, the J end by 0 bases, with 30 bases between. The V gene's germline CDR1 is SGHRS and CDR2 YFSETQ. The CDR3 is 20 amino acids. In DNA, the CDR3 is TGCGCCAGCACCCTCCTGACAGGTTTCCGCAAAGAACCGGTGAACACTGAAGCTTTCTTT. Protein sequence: CASTLLTGFRKEPVNTEAFF.

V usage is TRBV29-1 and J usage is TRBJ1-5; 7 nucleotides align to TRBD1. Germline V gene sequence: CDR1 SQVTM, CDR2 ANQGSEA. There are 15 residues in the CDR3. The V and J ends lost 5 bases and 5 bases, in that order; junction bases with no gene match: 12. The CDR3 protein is CSVREGAREDQPQHF. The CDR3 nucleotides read TGCAGCGTTCGGGAGGGGGCGAGGGAGGATCAGCCCCAGCATTTT.

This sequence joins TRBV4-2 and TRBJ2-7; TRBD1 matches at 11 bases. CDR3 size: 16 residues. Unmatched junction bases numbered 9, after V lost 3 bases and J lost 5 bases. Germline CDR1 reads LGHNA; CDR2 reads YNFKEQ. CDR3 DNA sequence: TGTGCCAGCAGCCAGGTAGGACAGGGGGCGCGAAACGAGCAGTACTTC. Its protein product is CASSQVGQGARNEQYF.

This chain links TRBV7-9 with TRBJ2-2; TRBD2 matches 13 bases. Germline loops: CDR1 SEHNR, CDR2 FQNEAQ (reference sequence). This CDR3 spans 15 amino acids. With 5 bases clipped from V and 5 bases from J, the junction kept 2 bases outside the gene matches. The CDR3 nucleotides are TGTGCCAGCAGCGCGGGACTAGCGGGGACCGGGGAGCTGTTTTTT. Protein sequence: CASSAGLAGTGELFF.

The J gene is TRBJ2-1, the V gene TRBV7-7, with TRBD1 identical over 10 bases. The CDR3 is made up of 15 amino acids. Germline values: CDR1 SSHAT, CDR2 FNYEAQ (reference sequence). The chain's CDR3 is CASSSSGQGGNEQFF. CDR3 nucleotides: TGTGCTAGCTCTTCCTCCGGACAGGGGGGCAATGAGCAGTTCTTC.